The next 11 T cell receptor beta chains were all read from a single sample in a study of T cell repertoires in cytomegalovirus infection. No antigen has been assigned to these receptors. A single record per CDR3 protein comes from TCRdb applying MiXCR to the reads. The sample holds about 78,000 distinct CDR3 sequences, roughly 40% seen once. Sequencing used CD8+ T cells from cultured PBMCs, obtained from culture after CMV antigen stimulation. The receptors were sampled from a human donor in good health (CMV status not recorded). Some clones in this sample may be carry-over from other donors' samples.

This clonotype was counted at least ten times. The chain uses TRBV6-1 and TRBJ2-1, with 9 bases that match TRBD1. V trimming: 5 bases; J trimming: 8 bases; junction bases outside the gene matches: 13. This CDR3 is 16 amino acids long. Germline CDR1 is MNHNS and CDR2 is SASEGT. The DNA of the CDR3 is TGTGCCAGCAGTCATAAATGGACAGGGGCAATCGATGAGCAGTTCTTC. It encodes CASSHKWTGAIDEQFF.

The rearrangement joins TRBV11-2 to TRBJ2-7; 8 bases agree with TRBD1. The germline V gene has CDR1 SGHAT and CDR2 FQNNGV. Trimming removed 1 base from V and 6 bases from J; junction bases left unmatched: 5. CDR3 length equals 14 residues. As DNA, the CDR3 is TGTGCCAGCAGCTTAGGGACAGGGCTGTTCGAGCAGTACTTC. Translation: CASSLGTGLFEQYF.

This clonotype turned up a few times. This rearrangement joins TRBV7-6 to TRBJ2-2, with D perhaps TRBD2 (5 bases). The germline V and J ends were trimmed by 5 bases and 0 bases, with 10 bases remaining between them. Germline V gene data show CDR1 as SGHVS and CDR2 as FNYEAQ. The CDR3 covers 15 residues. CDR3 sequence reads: CASSHETTNTGELFF. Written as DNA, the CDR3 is TGTGCCAGCAGCCATGAGACTACGAACACCGGGGAGCTGTTTTTT.

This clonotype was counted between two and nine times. The DNA for the CDR3 is TGTGCCAGCAGTGAAGCCAGGGGCGCTGAGACCCAGTACTTC. This sequence encodes CASSEARGAETQYF. The chain joins TRBV6-1 to TRBJ2-5; a weak D match, TRBD1 (6 bases). Trimming took 0 bases from V and 5 from J, leaving 10 bases between them. The CDR3 length is 14 residues. CDR1 and CDR2 from the germline V gene are MNHNS and SASEGT.

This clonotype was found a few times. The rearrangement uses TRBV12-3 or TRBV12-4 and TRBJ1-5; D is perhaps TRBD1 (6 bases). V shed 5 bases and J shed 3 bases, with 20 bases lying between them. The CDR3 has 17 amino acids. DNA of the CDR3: TGTGCCAGCAGTAAATCTGTGACAGGAAGCCCCAATCAGCCCCAGCATTTT. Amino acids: CASSKSVTGSPNQPQHF.

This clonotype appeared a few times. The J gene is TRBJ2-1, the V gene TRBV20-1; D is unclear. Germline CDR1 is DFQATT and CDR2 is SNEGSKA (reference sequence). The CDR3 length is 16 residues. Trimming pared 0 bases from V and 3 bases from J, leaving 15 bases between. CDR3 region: CSARDTSPVHYNEQFF. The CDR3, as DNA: TGCAGTGCTAGAGATACTTCGCCGGTGCACTACAATGAGCAGTTCTTC.

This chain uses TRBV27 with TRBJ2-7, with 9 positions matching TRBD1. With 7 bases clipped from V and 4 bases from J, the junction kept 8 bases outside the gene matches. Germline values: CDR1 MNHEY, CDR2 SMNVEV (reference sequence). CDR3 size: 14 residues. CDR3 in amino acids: CASTPSGQGYEQYF. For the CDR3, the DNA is TGTGCCAGCACCCCCTCGGGACAGGGTTACGAGCAGTACTTC.

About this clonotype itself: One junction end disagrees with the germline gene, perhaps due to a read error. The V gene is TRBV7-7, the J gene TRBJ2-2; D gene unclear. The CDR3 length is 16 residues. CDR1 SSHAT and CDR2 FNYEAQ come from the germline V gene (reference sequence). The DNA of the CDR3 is TGTGCTAGCAGCTCCGGACCGTATGGGGACACCGGGGAGCTGTTTTTT. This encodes CASSSGPYGDTGELFF.

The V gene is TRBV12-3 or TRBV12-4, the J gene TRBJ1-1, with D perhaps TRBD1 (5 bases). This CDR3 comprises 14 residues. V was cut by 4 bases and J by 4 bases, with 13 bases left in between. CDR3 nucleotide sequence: TGTGCCAGCAGTTCGGTGGTGGGGGGCACTGAAGCTTTCTTT. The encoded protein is CASSSVVGGTEAFF.

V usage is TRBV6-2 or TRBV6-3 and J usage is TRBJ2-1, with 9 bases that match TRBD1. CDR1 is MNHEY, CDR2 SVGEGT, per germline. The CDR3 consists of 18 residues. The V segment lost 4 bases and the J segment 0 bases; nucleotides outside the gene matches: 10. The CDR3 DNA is TGTGCCAGCAGTTGGGCCCCGGGACAGGGAGGCTCCTACAATGAGCAGTTCTTC. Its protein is CASSWAPGQGGSYNEQFF.

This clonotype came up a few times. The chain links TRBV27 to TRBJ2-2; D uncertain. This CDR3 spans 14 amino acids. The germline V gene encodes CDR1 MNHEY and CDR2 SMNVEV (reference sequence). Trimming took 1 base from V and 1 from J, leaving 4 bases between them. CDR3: CASSLLGNTGELFF. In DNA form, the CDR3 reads TGTGCCAGCAGTTTATTGGGGAACACCGGGGAGCTGTTTTTT.